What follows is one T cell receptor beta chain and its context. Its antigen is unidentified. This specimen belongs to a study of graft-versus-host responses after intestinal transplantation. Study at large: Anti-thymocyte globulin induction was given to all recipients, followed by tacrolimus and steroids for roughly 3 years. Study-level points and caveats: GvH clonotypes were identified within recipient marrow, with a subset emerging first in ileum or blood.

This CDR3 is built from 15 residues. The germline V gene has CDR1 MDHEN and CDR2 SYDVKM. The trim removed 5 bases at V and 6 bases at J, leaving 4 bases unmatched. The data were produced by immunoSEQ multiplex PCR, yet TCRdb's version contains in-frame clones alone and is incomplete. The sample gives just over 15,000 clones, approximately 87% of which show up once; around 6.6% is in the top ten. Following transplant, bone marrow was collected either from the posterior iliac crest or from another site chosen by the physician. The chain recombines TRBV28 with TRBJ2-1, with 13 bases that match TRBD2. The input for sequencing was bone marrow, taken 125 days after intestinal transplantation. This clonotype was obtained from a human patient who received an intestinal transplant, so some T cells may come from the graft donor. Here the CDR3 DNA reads TGTGCCAGCAGTCGAACTAGCGGGAGGGCCAATGAGCAGTTCTTC. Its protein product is CASSRTSGRANEQFF. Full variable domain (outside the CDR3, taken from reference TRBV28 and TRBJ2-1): DVKVTQSSRYLVKRTGEKVFLECVQDMDHENMFWYRQDPGLGLRLIYFSYDVKMKEKGDIPEGYSVSREKKERFSLILESASTNQTSMYLCASSRTSGRANEQFFGPGTRLTVL.